These 31 T cell receptor beta chains originate from one sample sequenced in a study of technical replicates of blood from a handful of donors. Sequencing used immunoSEQ multiplex PCR; TCRdb keeps in-frame clones, though not all of them. The repertoire has 60,000 or so clones, around 97% of them found once; the top ten carry around 0.19%. The sample comprised T cells isolated from PBMCs. These receptors were taken from a human donor in good health.

This clone appeared once. The rearrangement joins TRBV30 to TRBJ2-7, with a tentative D call TRBD2 (6 bases). The CDR3 contains 14 residues. Germline V CDR1 and CDR2: GTSNPN, SVGIG (reference sequence). Trimming cost V 0 bases and J 1 base, with 10 bases left between them. CDR3 in DNA: TGTGCCTGGAGTGTAAAGGGAGGATCCTACGAGCAGTACTTC. It codes for CAWSVKGGSYEQYF.

V usage is TRBV2 and J usage is TRBJ1-4; TRBD1 is a possible D gene (5 bases). Looked up from germline, CDR1 is SNHLY and CDR2 is FYNNEI. The CDR3 is made up of 15 amino acids. V was pared by 3 bases and J by 4 bases, with 12 bases between. The CDR3 nucleotides are TGTGCCAGCAGTGATTCTGGGGCGGTTAATGAAAAACTGTTTTTT. Translated: CASSDSGAVNEKLFF.

The CDR3 DNA reads TGTGCCAGCAGCCATCAAGGACATAGCTCCTACAATGAGCAGTTCTTC. Protein: CASSHQGHSSYNEQFF. V is TRBV4-2 and J is TRBJ2-1, with a possible D match to TRBD1 (5 bases). Trimming pared 3 bases from V and 0 bases from J, leaving 12 bases between. The CDR3 loop spans 16 amino acids. Per germline, CDR1 LGHNA and CDR2 YNFKEQ.

The gene calls are TRBV28 and TRBJ1-1; D remains ambiguous. CDR3 length: 13 residues. Per the germline V gene, CDR1 is MDHEN and CDR2 is SYDVKM. Trimming cost V 8 bases and J 0 bases, with 10 bases left between them. The CDR3 spells CASLQSMNTEAFF. The CDR3 DNA is TGTGCCAGCTTACAGAGCATGAACACTGAAGCTTTCTTT.

The rearrangement uses TRBV27 and TRBJ2-1; tentatively, D is TRBD1 (6 bases). The ends were cut back, 11 bases at V and 5 bases at J, with 13 bases in the middle. CDR1 and CDR2 from the germline V gene are MNHEY and SMNVEV (reference sequence). This CDR3 has 12 residues. The CDR3 spells CASRDINNEQFF. CDR3 nucleotides: TGTGCCTCCCGGGACATCAACAATGAGCAGTTCTTC.

The V and J genes are TRBV5-6 and TRBJ2-7; D may be TRBD2 (6 bases). The length of the CDR3 is 14 residues. Germline CDR1 SGHDT, CDR2 YYEEEE. Trimming left V 1 base short and J 3 bases short, with 11 bases between. CDR3: CASSLSAGFYEQYF. CDR3 DNA: TGTGCCAGCAGCTTGTCGGCGGGGTTCTACGAGCAGTACTTC.

This chain's CDR3 is CASITSGSIYGYTF. CDR3 DNA sequence: TGTGCCAGCATCACTTCAGGCAGCATCTATGGCTACACCTTC. The V gene is TRBV28, the J gene TRBJ1-2; D gene uncertain. The CDR3 runs to 14 residues. Germline-derived CDR1 and CDR2 are MDHEN and SYDVKM. V lost 7 bases and J 4 bases, leaving 16 bases between the germline ends.

V and J are TRBV6-5 and TRBJ1-6, with 7 bases that match TRBD1. The CDR3 consists of 14 residues. V was clipped by 6 bases and J by 7 bases; unmatched bases: 6. From germline, CDR1 is MNHEY and CDR2 SVGAGI. The CDR3 spells CASRNRDRNSPLHF. Written as DNA, the CDR3 is TGTGCCAGCAGGAACCGGGACAGAAATTCACCCCTCCACTTT.

The chain employs TRBV28 and TRBJ1-1, with 7 bases that match TRBD1. Per the germline V gene, CDR1 is MDHEN and CDR2 is SYDVKM. The CDR3 extends over 14 amino acids. The junction had 6 bases not matched to a gene; V was cut back by 6 bases and J by 2 bases. CDR3 in amino acids: CASRTGTANTEAFF. CDR3 nucleotide sequence: TGTGCCAGCAGGACGGGGACAGCCAACACTGAAGCTTTCTTT.

Regarding this clone: The limits of the CDR3 on the DNA are not certain, so only TCRdb's listed CDR3 is given. The gene calls are TRBV2 and TRBJ2-7; the table's D call, TRBD1, has no DNA check behind it. The CDR3 is 15 amino acids in total, end residues counted. Germline V gene data show CDR1 as SNHLY and CDR2 as FYNNEI. CDR3 sequence reads: CASSLDKALFYEQYF.

J is TRBJ1-2 and V is TRBV5-1, with D maybe TRBD1 (6 bases). V dropped 4 bases and J dropped 3 bases, with 25 bases sitting between them. The CDR3 runs to 18 residues. Per the germline V gene, CDR1 is SGHRS and CDR2 is YFSETQ. The CDR3 DNA follows: TGCGCCAGCAGCGCGCGTATAGATATAGGGGGTTTCGACTATGGCTACACCTTC. It encodes CASSARIDIGGFDYGYTF.

The chain couples TRBV2 to TRBJ1-2, with D perhaps TRBD1 (5 bases). This CDR3 spans 14 amino acids. Deletions cut 7 bases from V and 4 bases from J, with 16 bases between. Germline V gives CDR1 SNHLY, CDR2 FYNNEI. The CDR3 nucleotides are TGTGCCAGCACCCCAGGGCAGGGAAGCTATGGCTACACCTTC. Translating gives CASTPGQGSYGYTF. The full variable domain, in which reference TRBV2 and TRBJ1-2 provide the parts outside the CDR3, is EPEVTQTPSHQVTQMGQEVILRCVPISNHLYFYWYRQILGQKVEFLVSFYNNEISEKSEIFDDQFSVERPDGSNFTLKIRSTKLEDSAMYFCASTPGQGSYGYTFGSGTRLTVV.

CDR3 DNA: TGTGCCTGGAGTGTACACCAGGGGTACACTGAAGCTTTCTTT. It yields the protein CAWSVHQGYTEAFF. The chain recombines TRBV30 with TRBJ1-1; perhaps TRBD1 as D (6 bases). This CDR3 region has 14 residues. The germline gives CDR1 GTSNPN, CDR2 SVGIG (reference sequence). V gave up 0 bases and J gave up 3 bases, with 11 bases separating them.

The CDR3 nucleotides are TGCGCCAGCAGCCAAGTGGGGGGGACCCAGTACTTC. It specifies CASSQVGGTQYF. This sequence joins TRBV4-1 and TRBJ2-5; perhaps TRBD2 as D (6 bases). Trimming removed 1 base at V and 7 bases at J, with 7 bases between. Germline values: CDR1 MGHRA, CDR2 YSYEKL. The CDR3 is made up of 12 amino acids.

The chain carries TRBV6-4 and TRBJ1-1; D possibly corresponds to TRBD1 (6 bases). Germline-derived CDR1 and CDR2 are MRHNA and SNTAGT. This CDR3 has 13 amino acids. V shed 0 bases and J shed 10 bases, with 12 bases lying between them. CDR3 amino acids: CASSDSGGLPAFF. In DNA, the CDR3 is TGTGCCAGCAGTGACTCCGGGGGGCTTCCAGCTTTCTTT.

The rearrangement uses TRBV6-1 and TRBJ2-1; D possibly corresponds to TRBD1 (6 bases). Germline V gives CDR1 MNHNS, CDR2 SASEGT. V lost 4 bases, J lost 0 bases, and 10 bases lay in between. This CDR3 has 15 amino acids. The CDR3 sequence is CASSVDRRSYNEQFF. As DNA, the CDR3 is TGTGCCAGCAGTGTCGACAGGCGCTCCTACAATGAGCAGTTCTTC.

The chain has TRBV10-2 and TRBJ2-1, with D unresolved. V lost 4 bases and J lost 7, with 14 bases in between. Looked up from germline, CDR1 is WSHSY and CDR2 is SAAADI. The CDR3 length is 14 residues. The CDR3 region is CASSVTTLGNEQFF. The CDR3 bases are TGCGCCAGCAGTGTTACTACGCTCGGGAATGAGCAGTTCTTC.

This chain joins TRBV4-1 and TRBJ2-7; TRBD1 agrees at 9 bases. The germline gives CDR1 MGHRA, CDR2 YSYEKL. CDR3 length: 17 amino acids. After removal of 0 bases from V and 6 bases from J, the junction contained 12 bases not matched to a gene. DNA of the CDR3: TGCGCCAGCAGCCAAGATCGAACTTCCGGGACAGGGAGCGAGCAGTACTTC. Translation gives CASSQDRTSGTGSEQYF.

The chain couples TRBV7-2 to TRBJ2-3, with 9 bases that match TRBD2. Trimming cost V 10 bases and J 12 bases; bases outside gene matches: 11. The CDR3 covers 12 residues. Germline lookup yields CDR1 SGHTA and CDR2 FQGNSA. The chain's CDR3 is CATSSGGTSQYF. Here the CDR3 DNA reads TGTGCCACCTCGAGTGGGGGGACTAGCCAGTATTTT. The full variable domain, rest sourced from reference TRBV7-2 and TRBJ2-3, is GAGVSQSPSNKVTEKGKDVELRCDPISGHTALYWYRQSLGQGLEFLIYFQGNSAPDKSGLPSDRFSAERTGGSVSTLTIQRTQQEDSAVYLCATSSGGTSQYFGPGTRLTVL.

V gene TRBV10-1 combines with J gene TRBJ1-2, with 7 positions matching TRBD1. Germline assignment: CDR1 WNHNN and CDR2 SYGVQD (reference sequence). Trimming cost V 3 bases and J 8 bases; bases outside gene matches: 12. The CDR3 has 15 amino acids. CDR3 nucleotides: TGCGCCAGCAGTGAACGTGTTCAAGGGGGCTCGGGCTACACCTTC. Its translation is CASSERVQGGSGYTF.

The gene calls are TRBV6-5 and TRBJ1-2, with 9 bases that match TRBD1. Losses at the gene ends were 6 bases for V and 5 bases for J; bases not matched to a gene: 10. Germline CDR1 and CDR2: MNHEY and SVGAGI. The CDR3 length is 15 residues. The CDR3 coding sequence is TGTGCCAGCAGACAACAGGGGGCCACCCCTTATGGCTACACCTTC. As protein: CASRQQGATPYGYTF.

V and J are TRBV6-5 and TRBJ1-1; 7 nucleotides line up with TRBD1. J lost 6 bases, V lost 3 bases, and 13 bases had no gene match. Germline CDR1 reads MNHEY; CDR2 reads SVGAGI. The CDR3 extends over 16 amino acids. The CDR3: CASSYHTKGGEAEAFF. For the CDR3, the DNA is TGTGCCAGCAGTTATCACACAAAAGGGGGCGAGGCTGAAGCTTTCTTT.

V and J are TRBV4-2 and TRBJ2-2; 8 nucleotides line up with TRBD1. V was pared by 5 bases and J by 6 bases, with 11 bases of the junction left unmatched. Per the germline V gene, CDR1 is LGHNA and CDR2 is YNFKEQ. CDR3 length: 16 residues. CDR3 sequence (DNA): TGTGCCAGCAGCGATCGAGACAGGGGACCGGCCGGGGAGCTGTTTTTT. Its protein is CASSDRDRGPAGELFF.

In its sample, this clone was seen once. The chain has TRBV5-4 and TRBJ2-5; 9 positions agree with TRBD1. Germline CDR1 reads SGHNT; CDR2 reads YYREEE (reference sequence). CDR3 length equals 16 residues. J lost 3 bases, V lost 0 bases, and 6 bases had no gene match. This CDR3 reads CASSLAGTGSKETQYF. CDR3 coding DNA: TGTGCCAGCAGCTTGGCCGGGACAGGGTCCAAAGAGACCCAGTACTTC. The variable domain in full, with the rest retrieved from reference TRBV5-4 and TRBJ2-5, is ETGVTQSPTHLIKTRGQQVTLRCSSQSGHNTVSWYQQALGQGPQFIFQYYREEENGRGNFPPRFSGLQFPNYSSELNVNALELDDSALYLCASSLAGTGSKETQYFGPGTRLLVL.

The chain combines TRBV28 with TRBJ2-7; 7 positions agree with TRBD1. The CDR3 has 14 amino acids. CDR1 MDHEN and CDR2 SYDVKM come from the germline V gene. Losses at the gene ends were 4 bases for V and 3 bases for J; bases not matched to a gene: 6. The CDR3 loop reads CASSWDRSGYEQYF. CDR3 DNA sequence: TGTGCCAGCAGTTGGGACAGATCCGGCTACGAGCAGTACTTC.

The chain links TRBV6-1 to TRBJ2-7, with D tentatively TRBD1 (6 bases). V was cut by 8 bases and J by 3 bases, with 11 bases left in between. Germline V gene data show CDR1 as MNHNS and CDR2 as SASEGT. The CDR3 covers 12 residues. DNA for the CDR3: TGTGCCAGCCTGACAGGTAGCTACGAGCAGTACTTC. Translating gives CASLTGSYEQYF.

This chain links TRBV28 with TRBJ2-7, with D uncertain. The V gene lost 3 bases and the J gene lost 3 bases, with 15 bases spanning the gap. Germline V gene sequence: CDR1 MDHEN, CDR2 SYDVKM. The CDR3 runs 15 residues. The CDR3 loop is CASSLAVNPYYEQYF. The CDR3 bases are TGTGCCAGCAGTTTGGCGGTTAACCCCTACTACGAGCAGTACTTC.

The V gene is TRBV15, the J gene TRBJ1-3; TRBD1 is a possible D gene (5 bases). Germline V gene sequence: CDR1 LNHNV, CDR2 YYDKDF (reference sequence). This CDR3 contains 15 residues. Trimming removed 2 bases at V and 6 bases at J, with 14 bases between. CDR3 protein: CATSRMGREANTIYF. The CDR3 region has the DNA TGTGCCACCAGCAGAATGGGACGGGAGGCAAACACCATATATTTT.

The rearrangement joins TRBV5-1 to TRBJ1-3, with D uncertain. CDR1 and CDR2 from the germline V gene are SGHRS and YFSETQ. The ends were cut back, 0 bases at V and 1 base at J, with 5 bases in the middle. This CDR3 region has 14 residues. The CDR3 reads CASSLGVSGNTIYF. The CDR3 coding sequence is TGCGCCAGCAGCTTGGGAGTGTCTGGAAACACCATATATTTT.

This rearrangement joins TRBV18 to TRBJ2-7, with D perhaps TRBD1 (6 bases). The CDR3 sequence is 15 residues long. Between the trimmed V and J ends, which lost 3 bases and 2 bases, there was a span of 14 bases. CDR1 is KGHSH, CDR2 LQKENI, per germline. CDR3 sequence (DNA): TGTGCCAGCTCACCCTCGGACAGAGACGCCTACGAGCAGTACTTC. The encoded protein is CASSPSDRDAYEQYF.

The V and J genes are TRBV5-1 and TRBJ1-1; 9 bases fit TRBD1. V was clipped by 2 bases and J by 4 bases; unmatched bases: 3. The CDR3 totals 14 residues. Per the germline V gene, CDR1 is SGHRS and CDR2 is YFSETQ. Here the CDR3 reads CASSLQGARTEAFF. DNA of the CDR3: TGCGCCAGCAGCTTACAGGGGGCGCGCACTGAAGCTTTCTTT.